This T cell receptor (beta chain) is from a study of blood T cell repertoires in COVID-19 (dated by TCRdb to the early 2020s). The study in broad terms: Samples covering the acute and convalescent phases of COVID-19 were provided by collaborators in the United States, Italy and Spain. The dataset comprised deeply sampled blood TCRbeta repertoires from subjects exposed to, actively infected with, or recovered from COVID-19. Where available, HLA class I and class II types were taken from metadata supplied by the sample provider and were not determined by assay-based typing. Sample metadata almost always included a de-identified subject ID, COVID-19 status, age in years and sex. The samples were drawn from two sources: the first 160 participants of the ongoing ImmuneRACE study, and 1,000 to 1,500 subjects contributed by 6 global collaborators. The repertoires were made available in a free public database intended to serve as a resource for research on the immune response to SARS-CoV-2. The prospective study material was composed of cDNA or gDNA derived from T cells, B-cell-depleted T cells, or PBMCs.

Whole blood was collected in K2EDTA tubes by collaborating institutions according to the institutions' own protocols. For TCRbeta analysis, collaborator samples were shipped as frozen whole blood, as isolated PBMCs, or as DNA extracted from either sample type. Here V drops 3 bases and J drops 4 bases, and the junction holds 9 bases not matched to any gene. From a lookup of the germline V gene, CDR1 and CDR2 are SGHDT and YYEEEE. The CDR3 holds 17 amino acids from the cysteine to the phenylalanine. Kept here is only the CDR3 DNA, which spans 51 bases and is read in frame from base 1. What the research found in general, with its limitations: How much clinical and demographic metadata was included differed by source and by participant, and the metadata was provided uncurated.

Points on this clone: No antigen is known for it. The input lacks base qualities; no much larger clone sits a single base away.

TCRbeta CDR3 regions were amplified from genomic DNA using the immunoSEQ Assay, a bias-controlled multiplex PCR. The study's processing was this. The number of nucleated cells in each sample was estimated from the amplification of reference gene primers within the assay. To quantify the absolute abundance of each unique TCRbeta CDR3 rearrangement, sequence reads were collapsed and filtered. For each sample, productive Simpson clonality was calculated by taking the square root of Simpson's diversity index across productive rearrangements. What TCRdb holds here is the immuneACCESS table cut down to in-frame rearrangements. Part of the clones is not present; checked against another copy, under half of the missing clones reflect an unresolved V gene, and the others are unexplained. V, J and clone size are those of that table, while D and trimming were read from the DNA. The sample table lists some 43,000 clones, around 87% of them with a count of one. The ten largest clones represent about 5% of the sample.

This TCR was sampled from a human donor in a cohort sampled during active COVID-19. Input material: peripheral blood. This chain is built from TRBV5-6 and TRBJ2-3; TRBD2 agrees with 12 junctional bases. The CDR3 reads CASSSRLTSGSADTQYF. The DNA is TGTGCCAGCAGCTCCCGACTGACTAGCGGGAGCGCAGATACGCAGTATTTT.